This is a list of T cell receptor beta chains from one sample in a study of T cell repertoires in cytomegalovirus infection. These receptors lack a known antigen. MiXCR, applied by TCRdb to the reads, yields one record per CDR3 protein. Of hundreds of thousands of distinct CDR3 sequences listed, 25% to 35% are singletons. The material sequenced was cultured PBMCs, taken from culture after CMV antigen stimulation. Receptor source: a human donor in good health (CMV status not recorded). Some clones in this sample may be carry-over from other donors' samples. CDR3s include the opening cysteine and the closing phenylalanine or tryptophan. Fields, in order: V gene, clone size, J gene, D gene, CDR3 protein, CDR3 DNA. D genes are given only for firm matches. Part of the rows lack a size; the others show once, few, many or a class for expanded clones.

TRBV25-1	NA	TRBJ2-1	TRBD1	CASSTGGPFNEQFF	TGTGCCAGCAGTACAGGGGGCCCCTTCAATGAGCAGTTCTTC
TRBV10-3	few	TRBJ1-6	NA	CAISLAGTQNNSPLHF	TGTGCCATCAGTCTAGCCGGGACACAGAATAATTCACCCCTCCACTTT
TRBV7-2	few	TRBJ2-2	NA	CASSLGGNQAGELFF	TGTGCCAGCAGCTTAGGGGGAAATCAGGCCGGGGAGCTGTTTTTT
TRBV4-1	few	TRBJ2-7	NA	CASSRVPVPPEQYF	TGCGCCAGCAGCCGCGTCCCGGTTCCCCCCGAGCAGTACTTC
TRBV6-1	many	TRBJ2-7	NA	CASDRMGSYEQYF	TGTGCCAGCGACCGAATGGGTTCCTACGAGCAGTACTTC
TRBV7-2	many	TRBJ2-5	NA	CASRPAGEREGGFETQYF	TGTGCCAGCAGGCCCGCAGGGGAGAGGGAGGGAGGGTTTGAGACCCAGTACTTC
TRBV6-1	NA	TRBJ1-5	NA	CASRELTGLGQPQHF	TGTGCCAGCAGAGAGCTAACAGGGTTAGGGCAGCCCCAGCATTTT
TRBV6-6	NA	TRBJ2-5	TRBD1	CASSTRQGQVETQYF	TGTGCCAGCAGTACAAGACAGGGACAGGTTGAGACCCAGTACTTC
TRBV12-3/TRBV12-4	few	TRBJ1-2	NA	CASSQGGGYGYTF	TGTGCCAGCAGTCAAGGCGGGGGTTATGGCTACACCTTC
TRBV5-4	few	TRBJ2-1	TRBD2	CASSRAGRSYNEQFF	TGTGCCAGCAGCCGAGCGGGACGCTCCTACAATGAGCAGTTCTTC
TRBV6-6	few	TRBJ1-3	NA	CASSYGRLPSDTIYF	TGTGCCAGCAGTTACGGGCGACTCCCTTCGGACACCATATATTTT
TRBV12-3/TRBV12-4	NA	TRBJ2-1	TRBD2	CASSPGTSGLRGNEQFF	TGTGCCAGCAGCCCAGGGACTAGCGGACTCCGGGGCAATGAGCAGTTCTTC
TRBV27	NA	TRBJ2-7	NA	CASSSTSTGYEQYF	TGTGCCAGCAGTTCAACTAGCACCGGCTACGAGCAGTACTTC
TRBV5-1	NA	TRBJ2-3	TRBD2	CASSLVSSGYTDTQYF	TGCGCCAGCAGCTTGGTCTCTAGCGGGTACACAGATACGCAGTATTTT
TRBV6-5	few	TRBJ1-5	TRBD1	CASSKDGQGAGQPQHF	TGTGCCAGCAGCAAGGACGGACAGGGGGCAGGTCAGCCCCAGCATTTT
TRBV20-1	NA	TRBJ1-5	TRBD1	CSAGGNSNQPQHF	TGCAGTGCAGGGGGCAATAGCAATCAGCCCCAGCATTTT
TRBV6-6	NA	TRBJ1-2	NA	CASRDYNYGYTF	TGTGCCAGCAGAGACTATAACTATGGCTACACCTTC
TRBV7-2	NA	TRBJ2-3	NA	CASSSGQGTSGSPYF	TGTGCCAGCAGCTCTGGACAGGGAACCAGCGGGAGTCCGTATTTT
TRBV6-5	NA	TRBJ1-1	NA	CASTLGVSTEAFF	TGTGCCAGCACTCTGGGAGTGAGCACTGAAGCTTTCTTT
TRBV5-5	NA	TRBJ1-1	NA	CASSLFATPVNTEAFF	TGTGCCAGCAGCTTGTTCGCAACCCCAGTAAACACTGAAGCTTTCTTT
TRBV20-1	NA	TRBJ2-5	NA	CSANDAWFELQETQYF	TGCAGTGCGAATGACGCCTGGTTTGAGCTCCAAGAGACCCAGTACTTC
TRBV24-1	NA	TRBJ2-2	NA	CATSGLGELFF	TGTGCCACCAGTGGCCTCGGGGAGCTGTTTTTT
TRBV20-1	NA	TRBJ2-5	NA	CSARNPGIMWETQYF	TGCAGTGCTCGAAACCCCGGGATCATGTGGGAGACCCAGTACTTC
TRBV7-2	NA	TRBJ2-6	NA	CATPPVGGANVLTF	TGTGCCACCCCACCGGTGGGTGGGGCCAACGTCCTGACTTTC
TRBV28	NA	TRBJ1-1	NA	CASLPGQMNTEAFF	TGTGCCAGTCTCCCCGGACAGATGAACACTGAAGCTTTCTTT
TRBV7-8	many	TRBJ2-5	NA	CASSFERVQETQYF	TGTGCCAGCAGCTTTGAGCGGGTTCAAGAGACCCAGTACTTC
TRBV7-2	few	TRBJ2-1	TRBD2	CASSLEASGRVGEQFF	TGTGCCAGCAGCTTAGAGGCTAGCGGGAGGGTAGGTGAGCAGTTCTTC
TRBV6-5	NA	TRBJ1-1	NA	CATGRFQNTEAFF	TGTGCCACCGGGCGGTTTCAGAACACTGAAGCTTTCTTT
TRBV19	NA	TRBJ2-1	TRBD2	CASSPTSGRMYNEQFF	TGTGCCAGTTCCCCGACTAGCGGGAGAATGTACAATGAGCAGTTCTTC
TRBV7-6	few	TRBJ2-1	TRBD2	CASSLSSGRLLEQFF	TGTGCCAGCAGCCTTTCTAGCGGGAGATTGCTTGAGCAGTTCTTC
TRBV12-3/TRBV12-4	NA	TRBJ1-2	NA	CASSDARGSEDGYTF	TGTGCCAGCAGTGACGCCAGGGGAAGTGAGGATGGCTACACCTTC
TRBV10-3	NA	TRBJ2-1	TRBD1	CAIRAGQEYNEQFF	TGTGCCATCAGGGCGGGACAGGAATACAATGAGCAGTTCTTC
TRBV7-2	many	TRBJ1-2	TRBD1	CASSLLGGLNYGYTF	TGTGCCAGCAGCTTGTTAGGGGGCCTTAACTATGGCTACACCTTC
TRBV7-2	many	TRBJ1-5	NA	CASRPPGRLQPQHF	TGTGCCAGCAGACCCCCCGGACGTTTACAGCCCCAGCATTTT
TRBV20-1	NA	TRBJ2-3	NA	CSAAPGTLGTDTQYF	TGCAGTGCTGCCCCCGGGACATTGGGCACAGATACGCAGTATTTT
TRBV29-1	NA	TRBJ2-1	NA	CSVERLASSYNEQFF	TGCAGCGTTGAAAGGCTAGCAAGCTCCTACAATGAGCAGTTCTTC
TRBV5-5	NA	TRBJ2-3	NA	CASSLTRANTDTQYF	TGTGCCAGCAGCTTAACAAGGGCCAACACAGATACGCAGTATTTT
TRBV11-2	many	TRBJ1-1	NA	CASSSARQSTEAFF	TGTGCCAGCAGCTCCGCCAGGCAAAGCACTGAAGCTTTCTTT
TRBV12-3/TRBV12-4	NA	TRBJ1-2	NA	CASSPNGRNYGYTF	TGTGCCAGCAGCCCGAACGGGCGGAACTATGGCTACACCTTC
TRBV2	NA	TRBJ1-3	NA	CASSAHLRDPGNTIYF	TGTGCCAGCAGTGCCCATCTCCGGGACCCTGGAAACACCATATATTTT
TRBV2	NA	TRBJ1-2	NA	CASSGNGYTF	TGTGCCAGCAGCGGGAATGGCTACACCTTC
TRBV11-1	once	TRBJ1-6	NA	CASSLMDSPLHF	TGTGCCAGCAGCTTAATGGATTCACCCCTCCACTTT
TRBV4-1	few	TRBJ2-3	TRBD2	CASSQEGLAGAPDTQYF	TGCGCCAGCAGCCAAGAAGGGCTAGCGGGAGCCCCAGATACGCAGTATTTT
TRBV5-5	few	TRBJ1-2	NA	CASSRGADGYGYTF	TGTGCCAGCAGCCGGGGTGCGGATGGCTATGGCTACACCTTC
TRBV10-3	few	TRBJ1-1	NA	CAISEGRMNTEAFF	TGTGCCATCAGTGAGGGACGGATGAACACTGAAGCTTTCTTT
TRBV7-2	NA	TRBJ2-5	TRBD1	CASSRRQGSRGETQYF	TGTGCCAGCAGCCGTAGACAGGGGAGCCGCGGGGAGACCCAGTACTTC
TRBV19	few	TRBJ2-7	NA	CASSRDQNYEQYF	TGTGCCAGTAGCCGGGACCAGAACTACGAGCAGTACTTC
TRBV28	few	TRBJ2-5	TRBD2	CASSPAGGRAWETQYF	TGTGCCAGCAGCCCAGCGGGGGGGAGGGCCTGGGAGACCCAGTACTTC
TRBV6-6	few	TRBJ1-1	NA	CASRGREYSGTEAFF	TGTGCCAGCCGGGGAAGGGAGTATAGTGGCACTGAAGCTTTCTTT
TRBV29-1	NA	TRBJ2-2	NA	CSVGAHLNTGELFF	TGCAGCGTTGGGGCTCATTTGAACACCGGGGAGCTGTTTTTT
TRBV6-2/TRBV6-3	many	TRBJ2-7	NA	CASRPPSSGWSHEQYF	TGTGCCAGCAGACCCCCCTCCAGCGGGTGGTCCCACGAGCAGTACTTC
TRBV12-3/TRBV12-4	NA	TRBJ2-4	TRBD2	CASSSLRSGRAGWIQYF	TGTGCCAGCAGTTCCCTCCGTAGCGGGAGGGCCGGGTGGATTCAGTACTTC
TRBV13	NA	TRBJ1-3	NA	CASSLIQGGNTIYF	TGTGCCAGCAGCTTAATACAGGGTGGAAACACCATATATTTT
TRBV6-1	NA	TRBJ2-1	TRBD2	CASTPEGLAGNEQFF	TGTGCCAGCACTCCCGAGGGGCTAGCGGGCAATGAGCAGTTCTTC